Listed below are T cell receptor beta chains from one sample, sequenced in a study of blood T cell repertoires in COVID-19. TCRdb's copy holds only in-frame clones and misses some; the assay was immunoSEQ multiplex PCR. The sample carries under 200,000 clones, more than 75% recorded once. The sample consisted of peripheral blood. These TCRs come from a man aged 40-49 years with active or convalescent COVID-19. The CDR3 runs from the conserved cysteine through the conserved F or W. Fields, in order: V gene, clone size, J gene, D gene, CDR3 protein, CDR3 DNA. D genes are given only for firm matches. Rows give clone size only sometimes, using once, few, many, or a class for an expanded clone.

TRBV7-3,NA,TRBJ2-5,TRBD2,CASSLRLAGGLRETQYF,TGTGCCAGCAGCTTGAGATTAGCGGGGGGGCTGCGAGAGACCCAGTACTTC
TRBV28,NA,TRBJ1-5,NA,CASRSSGTRQLNQPQHF,TGTGCCAGCAGATCCTCCGGGACACGGCAACTCAATCAGCCCCAGCATTTT
TRBV12-3/TRBV12-4,NA,TRBJ2-5,NA,CASSLTGETQYF,TGTGCCAGCAGTCTGACTGGGGAGACCCAGTACTTC
TRBV6-5,NA,TRBJ1-2,NA,CATHGNYGYTF,TGTGCCACCCACGGGAACTATGGCTACACCTTC
TRBV7-9,NA,TRBJ2-1,TRBD1,CASSTDFSIGQGSHEQFF,TGTGCCAGCAGCACAGACTTCAGTATTGGACAGGGCAGCCATGAGCAGTTCTTC
TRBV30,NA,TRBJ2-2,NA,CAWNFISRDTGELFF,TGTGCCTGGAATTTTATATCGCGGGACACCGGGGAGCTGTTTTTT
TRBV5-1,few,TRBJ1-2,TRBD1,CASSDVGTGSGYTF,TGCGCCAGCAGCGACGTAGGGACAGGGAGCGGCTACACCTTC
TRBV5-6,NA,TRBJ2-1,NA,CASSLNPDNEQFF,TGTGCCAGCAGCTTGAACCCGGACAATGAGCAGTTCTTC
TRBV5-1,NA,TRBJ2-5,TRBD1,CASSWGQGQETQYF,TGCGCCAGCAGCTGGGGACAGGGGCAAGAGACCCAGTACTTC
TRBV10-3,few,TRBJ2-7,TRBD1,CAISDSGQGANEQYF,TGTGCCATCAGTGATAGTGGACAGGGGGCGAACGAGCAGTACTTC
TRBV20-1,NA,TRBJ2-7,NA,CSASARSLSYEQYF,TGCAGTGCTAGTGCCAGGTCCCTCTCCTACGAGCAGTACTTC